This T cell receptor (beta chain) was captured by sequencing in a study of control samples from healthy donors and cancer patients (dated by TCRdb to the early 2020s). For this clone: Its antigen remains unidentified. No base qualities exist here, and no much larger clone lies one base off it.

CDR1 and CDR2, per the germline V gene, are MNHEY and SVGEGT. The germline V end is reduced by 5 bases and the J end by 4 bases; junction bases left unmatched: 5. Including cysteine and phenylalanine, the CDR3 has 15 amino acids. Only the CDR3 portion is preserved as DNA: 45 bases, with reading frame beginning at the first base. The method was the immunoSEQ multiplex PCR assay. What TCRdb holds here is the immuneACCESS table cut down to in-frame rearrangements. Part of the clones is not present; checked against another copy, under half of the missing clones reflect an unresolved V gene, and the others are unexplained. The sample table shows around 97,000 clones, and around 88% are seen once. The ten most abundant clones make up about 18% of the sample.

The sample consisted of PBMCs. The V and J segments used are TRBV6-2 or TRBV6-3 and TRBJ1-4; the central 9 bases match TRBD1. This sequence was found in a man aged 55 to 70 with lung cancer. The CDR3 region reads CASSQQGAGNEKLFF. DNA sequence: TGTGCCAGCAGTCAACAGGGGGCGGGTAATGAAAAACTGTTTTTT.